This is a list of T cell receptor beta chains from one sample in a study of blood T cell repertoires in COVID-19. Produced via immunoSEQ multiplex PCR; TCRdb's table is partial and in-frame only. The data contain around 200,000 clones, roughly 88% of them singletons. The sample was peripheral blood. The receptors come from a woman in her thirties or forties with COVID-19, enrolled during active disease. Each CDR3 is given with its conserved first and last residue. The D gene is left open where the match is weak. Not all rows give a size; the values are once, few, many and, for expanded clones, a class.

>TRBJ1-2|once|TRBV9|15|TRBD1
CASSGQQGGSYGYTF
TGTGCCAGCAGCGGACAACAGGGGGGATCCTATGGCTACACCTTC
>TRBJ2-1|.|TRBV6-5|14|.
CASTTQLGGHEQFF
TGTGCCAGCACCACCCAGTTGGGGGGGCATGAGCAGTTCTTC
>TRBJ2-1|.|TRBV7-3|15|TRBD2
CASSQRLAGRNEQFF
TGTGCCAGCAGCCAACGGCTAGCGGGACGCAATGAGCAGTTCTTC
>TRBJ2-1|.|TRBV20-1|10|TRBD2
CSALAEEQFF
TGCAGTGCGCTAGCGGAGGAGCAGTTCTTC
>TRBJ2-1|.|TRBV27|15|.
CASSFQGHRQNEQFF
TGTGCCAGCAGTTTCCAGGGACACCGACAAAATGAGCAGTTCTTC
>TRBJ2-7|once|TRBV6-5|15|.
CASSYFTTDSLGQYF
TGTGCCAGCAGTTACTTTACCACGGACAGCCTTGGGCAGTACTTC
>TRBJ1-1|.|TRBV7-9|13|.
CAIVGGVNTEAFF
TGTGCCATCGTTGGGGGCGTTAACACTGAAGCTTTCTTT
>TRBJ1-6|.|TRBV11-2|14|.
CASSLIRFNSPLHF
TGTGCCAGCAGCTTAATCAGGTTTAATTCACCCCTCCACTTT
>TRBJ1-1|.|TRBV19|14|.
CASSIDAGSPEAFF
TGTGCCAGTAGTATAGATGCGGGGAGTCCTGAAGCTTTCTTT
>TRBJ2-5|once|TRBV7-2|14|.
CASSFGGGGETQYF
TGTGCCAGCAGCTTCGGGGGAGGCGGAGAGACCCAGTACTTC
>TRBJ2-1|.|TRBV10-1|15|TRBD2
CASSERSSGYNEQFF
TGCGCCAGCAGTGAGAGGTCTAGCGGGTACAATGAGCAGTTCTTC
>TRBJ2-7|once|TRBV10-1|16|.
CASSERRTAASYEQYF
TGCGCCAGCAGTGAAAGGAGGACAGCAGCATCCTACGAGCAGTACTTC
>TRBJ1-6|.|TRBV5-6|14|.
CASSLEGVRSPLHF
TGTGCCAGCAGCTTGGAAGGGGTCAGGTCACCCCTCCACTTT
>TRBJ1-3|.|TRBV19|16|TRBD1
CASSIPGTDSGNTIYF
TGTGCCAGTAGTATACCGGGGACAGACTCTGGAAACACCATATATTTT
>TRBJ1-6|.|TRBV5-8|14|TRBD1
CASSLHRGRSPLHF
TGTGCCAGCAGCCTACACAGGGGCAGGTCACCCCTCCACTTT
>TRBJ2-3|.|TRBV2|16|.
CASSEMAAGSTDTQYF
TGTGCCAGCAGTGAAATGGCGGCGGGTTCCACAGATACGCAGTATTTT
>TRBJ2-1|.|TRBV5-1|18|TRBD1
CASSYLFRGTGGRNEQFF
TGCGCCAGCAGCTACCTTTTCCGCGGGACAGGGGGCAGGAATGAGCAGTTCTTC
>TRBJ1-4|.|TRBV5-1|14|.
CASSFATANEKLFF
TGCGCCAGCAGCTTTGCGACAGCTAATGAAAAACTGTTTTTT
>TRBJ1-5|.|TRBV12-3/TRBV12-4|13|.
CASSFQGWQPQHF
TGTGCCAGCAGTTTTCAGGGGTGGCAGCCCCAGCATTTT
>TRBJ2-1|.|TRBV27|13|.
CASSLAGNSEQFF
TGTGCCAGCAGTTTGGCCGGGAACAGTGAGCAGTTCTTC
>TRBJ1-5|.|TRBV30|21|TRBD1
CAWIGESYGQGLDYSNQPQHF
TGTGCCTGGATAGGCGAGTCATATGGACAGGGCTTGGATTATAGCAATCAGCCCCAGCATTTT
>TRBJ1-1|few|TRBV18|15|.
CASSPPVLRGAEAFF
TGTGCCAGCTCACCCCCGGTCCTTCGGGGGGCTGAAGCTTTCTTT
>TRBJ1-4|.|TRBV4-2|16|.
CASSQDQRTRREKLFF
TGTGCCAGCAGCCAAGATCAACGGACACGGCGGGAAAAACTGTTTTTT
>TRBJ1-2|.|TRBV5-5|15|TRBD1
CASSSAQGGGYGYTF
TGTGCCAGCAGCTCGGCCCAGGGGGGCGGCTATGGCTACACCTTC
>TRBJ1-5|once|TRBV6-5|13|TRBD1
CASRRGQDQPQHF
TGTGCCAGCAGGAGGGGACAGGATCAGCCCCAGCATTTT
>TRBJ1-1|.|TRBV5-1|15|.
CASSRRPGPNTEAFF
TGCGCCAGCAGCAGACGACCGGGTCCGAACACTGAAGCTTTCTTT
>TRBJ1-2|.|TRBV5-1|14|.
CASSLRSADYGYTF
TGCGCCAGCAGCTTGAGGAGCGCCGACTATGGCTACACCTTC